The source of this T cell receptor beta chain is a study of blood T cell repertoires in COVID-19. Study details: The United States, Italy and Spain provided the acute and convalescent COVID-19 samples. PBMCs, B-cell-depleted T cells, or T cells provided the cDNA or gDNA that made up the material.

Under the authors' procedure: Reference gene primers were amplified, and this amplification served to estimate nucleated cell counts. The method was immunoSEQ multiplex PCR; TCRdb's version includes in-frame clones alone and lacks a portion of them. The DNA gave D and trimming, while V, J and clone size come from that table. The sample yields 100,000 to 130,000 clones, around 88% seen once. Germline CDR1 SGHAT, CDR2 FQNNGV. V trimming: 5 bases; J trimming: 6 bases; junction bases outside the gene matches: 8. The CDR3 covers 15 residues. This sequence originates from a man aged 50-60 years with active or convalescent COVID-19. Sequenced material: peripheral blood. The chain combines TRBV11-2 with TRBJ1-3, with 9 bases identical to TRBD1. The CDR3 bases are TGTGCCAGCAGCAACGGACAGGGGATAGTAAACACCATATATTTT. This codes for CASSNGQGIVNTIYF.